A single sample gave rise to the 23 T cell receptor beta chains below, sequenced in a study of OX40 agonist ivuxolimab in advanced cancers. Assay: immunoSEQ multiplex PCR; the TCRdb copy retains only in-frame clones and omits some. The data hold under 25,000 clones, with nearly 85% observed a single time. The sample was CD4+ or CD8+ T cells sorted from blood, taken in a trial of the OX40 agonist ivuxolimab. The receptors stem from an adult with an advanced solid tumor such as melanoma, head and neck, liver or kidney cancer.

The gene calls are TRBV6-5 and TRBJ2-7; D may be TRBD1 (5 bases). Trimming cost V 2 bases and J 2 bases, with 10 bases left between them. Germline CDR1 reads MNHEY; CDR2 reads SVGAGI. This CDR3 is 14 amino acids long. Written as DNA, the CDR3 is TGTGCCAGCAGTTACGGAAAGGGGCCCTACGAGCAGTACTTC. This codes for CASSYGKGPYEQYF.

The rearrangement joins TRBV5-4 to TRBJ1-2; the match to TRBD1 covers 7 bases. V was pared by 5 bases and J by 0 bases, with 1 base of the junction left unmatched. The CDR3 runs to 13 residues. Germline loops: CDR1 SGHNT, CDR2 YYREEE (reference sequence). CDR3 loop: CASRDRSNYGYTF. The DNA of the CDR3 is TGTGCCAGCAGGGACAGGTCTAACTATGGCTACACCTTC.

The gene calls are TRBV7-9 and TRBJ1-3, with D possibly being TRBD1 (5 bases). The CDR3 is 15 residues long. V lost 5 bases, J lost 0 bases, and 11 bases lay in between. The germline V gene encodes CDR1 SEHNR and CDR2 FQNEAQ (reference sequence). This CDR3 is CASSTRGLSGNTIYF. CDR3 DNA: TGTGCCAGCAGCACTAGGGGCCTCTCTGGAAACACCATATATTTT.

The V gene is TRBV9, the J gene TRBJ2-1, with 7 bases aligning to TRBD2. V shed 1 base and J 2 bases; nucleotides not matched to a gene: 3. The CDR3 spans 15 residues. The germline V gene encodes CDR1 SGDLS and CDR2 YYNGEE. CDR3 sequence (DNA): TGTGCCAGCAGCGTAACTAGCGAAACCTACAATGAGCAGTTCTTC. Residues: CASSVTSETYNEQFF.

The rearrangement uses TRBV7-9 and TRBJ2-3, with 12 bases fitting TRBD2. Germline CDR1 SEHNR, CDR2 FQNEAQ (reference sequence). This CDR3 is 14 amino acids long. V was clipped by 8 bases and J by 0 bases; unmatched bases: 0. CDR3 bases: TGTGCCAGCCTAGCGGGGGGGAGCACAGATACGCAGTATTTT. This sequence encodes CASLAGGSTDTQYF.

V gene TRBV7-9 combines with J gene TRBJ1-1; 8 bases fit TRBD1. J lost 3 bases, V lost 5 bases, and 11 bases had no gene match. CDR1 SEHNR and CDR2 FQNEAQ come from the germline V gene (reference sequence). CDR3 length: 16 amino acids. Written as DNA, the CDR3 is TGTGCCAGCAGCCCTTTAAAAGGACAGGGATACACTGAAGCTTTCTTT. Translated: CASSPLKGQGYTEAFF.

The chain has TRBV28 and TRBJ2-7; 15 nucleotides agree with TRBD2. This CDR3 region has 19 residues. V was clipped by 5 bases and J by 4 bases; unmatched bases: 15. CDR1 is MDHEN, CDR2 SYDVKM, per germline. In nucleotides, the CDR3 is TGTGCCAGCAGTCCCCACCTCGGGACTAGCGGGAGGTTTAAGTACGAGCAGTACTTC. Protein: CASSPHLGTSGRFKYEQYF.

This clone was recorded a few times. The chain links TRBV7-9 to TRBJ2-5; 11 bases map to TRBD2. V was pared by 2 bases and J by 2 bases, with 10 bases of the junction left unmatched. In germline, CDR1 is SEHNR, CDR2 FQNEAQ (reference sequence). The CDR3 length is 18 residues. In DNA, the CDR3 is TGTGCCAGCAGCTTACCGATACGACTAGCGGGGTCTCAAGAGACCCAGTACTTC. It translates to CASSLPIRLAGSQETQYF.

The chain is built from TRBV29-1 and TRBJ1-5, with D possibly matching TRBD1 (6 bases). V lost 4 bases and J 6 bases, leaving 13 bases between the germline ends. Germline V gene lookup returns CDR1 SQVTM and CDR2 ANQGSEA. The CDR3 runs to 13 residues. CDR3 coding DNA: TGCAGCGTTGGTTTATCGGGGGCTCAGCCCCAGCATTTT. This codes for CSVGLSGAQPQHF.

V gene TRBV19 combines with J gene TRBJ2-7; the match to TRBD2 covers 9 bases. The CDR3 extends over 14 amino acids. CDR1 LNHDA and CDR2 SQIVND come from the germline V gene (reference sequence). J was trimmed by 2 bases and V by 3 bases; bases with no gene match: 2. CDR3 DNA sequence: TGTGCCAGTAGTATGGCGGGAGGGCCCTACGAGCAGTACTTC. Encoded protein: CASSMAGGPYEQYF. The full variable domain, completed using reference TRBV19 and TRBJ2-7, is DGGITQSPKYLFRKEGQNVTLSCEQNLNHDAMYWYRQDPGQGLRLIYYSQIVNDFQKGDIAEGYSVSREKKESFPLTVTSAQKNPTAFYLCASSMAGGPYEQYFGPGTRLTVT.

V is TRBV1 and J is TRBJ2-1; the listed D gene, TRBD2, was not tested against the DNA. TRBV1 is a recognized pseudogene. The CDR3 covers 16 residues. Written as DNA, the CDR3 is TGCACCAGCAGCTATCTTTTCCTCAGAGGGTTCAATGAGCAGTTCTTC. Its translation is CTSSYLFLRGFNEQFF.

This rearrangement joins TRBV29-1 to TRBJ2-1; D call uncertain. Germline lookup yields CDR1 SQVTM and CDR2 ANQGSEA. V was shortened by 1 base and J by 0 bases, with 16 bases between the two germline ends. This CDR3 has 17 amino acids. The CDR3 nucleotides are TGCAGCGTTGAAGGGTTTATCGGCGGAAGCTCCTACAATGAGCAGTTCTTC. It translates to CSVEGFIGGSSYNEQFF.

The sample holds a few counts of this clone. The chain joins TRBV6-5 to TRBJ2-2, with unresolved D. The V gene's germline CDR1 is MNHEY and CDR2 SVGAGI. V lost 1 base to trimming and J lost 6 bases, with 12 bases between them. There are 15 residues in the CDR3. The CDR3 spells CASSYYPTAPGELFF. In DNA, the CDR3 is TGTGCCAGCAGTTACTACCCCACCGCCCCCGGGGAGCTGTTTTTT.

The chain has TRBV5-1 and TRBJ1-1, with a weak D call TRBD1 (6 bases). The V end lost 0 bases, the J end lost 3 bases, and 15 bases lay between the germline ends. CDR1 is SGHRS, CDR2 YFSETQ, per germline. The CDR3 contains 16 residues. CDR3 loop: CASSLVGTRGDTEAFF. The CDR3 DNA reads as TGCGCCAGCAGCTTGGTAGGGACACGCGGTGACACTGAAGCTTTCTTT.

The CDR3: CASSVYHYQETQYF. CDR3 bases: TGTGCCAGCAGCGTATACCACTACCAAGAGACCCAGTACTTC. The chain has TRBV14 and TRBJ2-5; D is ambiguous. This CDR3 contains 14 residues. Germline-derived CDR1 and CDR2 are SGHDN and FVKESK. With 5 bases removed from V and 0 bases from J, the gap between germline ends came to 10 bases.

This chain joins TRBV6-6 and TRBJ1-5; D is perhaps TRBD1 (6 bases). V was pared by 6 bases and J by 0 bases, with 9 bases between. This CDR3 comprises 14 residues. CDR1 is MNHNY, CDR2 SVGAGI, per germline (reference sequence). For the CDR3, the DNA is TGTGCCAGCAGGATAGGGGGTAGCAATCAGCCCCAGCATTTT. This codes for CASRIGGSNQPQHF.

The J gene is TRBJ2-2, the V gene TRBV9; D is unclear. CDR1 is SGDLS, CDR2 YYNGEE, per germline. This CDR3 region has 13 residues. Between the trimmed V and J ends, which lost 3 bases and 3 bases, there was a span of 6 bases. The CDR3 sequence is CASSAQHTGELFF. Written as DNA, the CDR3 is TGTGCCAGCAGCGCACAGCACACCGGGGAGCTGTTTTTT. Based on the CDR3 plus reference TRBV9 and TRBJ2-2, the full variable domain is DSGVTQTPKHLITATGQRVTLRCSPRSGDLSVYWYQQSLDQGLQFLIQYYNGEERAKGNILERFSAQQFPDLHSELNLSSLELGDSALYFCASSAQHTGELFFGEGSRLTVL.

This clone appeared a single time. CDR3 region: CASSPPSNGDTQYF. The DNA for the CDR3 is TGTGCCAGCTCACCGCCTAGCAATGGAGATACGCAGTATTTT. The rearrangement links TRBV18 to TRBJ2-3; D might be TRBD2 (5 bases). CDR1 and CDR2 (germline): KGHSH, LQKENI. The V gene lost 3 bases and the J gene lost 5 bases, with 12 bases spanning the gap. The CDR3 spans 14 residues.

The count of this clone is one. V usage is TRBV7-9 and J usage is TRBJ2-7; 8 bases fit TRBD1. CDR1 is SEHNR and CDR2 is FQNEAQ in the germline V gene (reference sequence). V was clipped by 6 bases and J by 2 bases; unmatched bases: 12. The CDR3 loop spans 16 amino acids. CDR3 loop: CASSLRRTGRTYEQYF. The CDR3 DNA reads TGTGCCAGCAGTTTACGAAGGACAGGGAGAACCTACGAGCAGTACTTC.

The CDR3 DNA reads TGTGCCAGCAGCGTAGCCCCGACAGGGTACAATGAGCAGTTCTTC. It is translated as CASSVAPTGYNEQFF. The chain combines TRBV9 with TRBJ2-1; 7 bases agree with TRBD1. The germline gives CDR1 SGDLS, CDR2 YYNGEE. There are 15 residues in the CDR3. With V trimmed by 0 bases and J by 4 bases, 4 bases remained unmatched.

The rearrangement joins TRBV6-5 to TRBJ2-2; possibly TRBD1 for D (5 bases). The CDR3 length is 14 residues. CDR1 and CDR2 (germline): MNHEY, SVGAGI. V was pared by 7 bases and J by 1 base, with 10 bases between. Here the CDR3 DNA reads TGTGCCAGCATCTTAAGGGGGAACACCGGGGAGCTGTTTTTT. Protein: CASILRGNTGELFF.

This sequence joins TRBV2 and TRBJ2-6; D is uncertain. V lost 7 bases and J 1 base, leaving 8 bases between the germline ends. CDR1 and CDR2 from the germline V gene are SNHLY and FYNNEI. CDR3 length: 14 amino acids. CDR3 sequence (DNA): TGTGCCAGCATGTTCGAGTCTGGGGCCAACGTCCTGACTTTC. This gives the protein CASMFESGANVLTF. The full variable domain, in which reference TRBV2 and TRBJ2-6 provide the parts outside the CDR3, is EPEVTQTPSHQVTQMGQEVILRCVPISNHLYFYWYRQILGQKVEFLVSFYNNEISEKSEIFDDQFSVERPDGSNFTLKIRSTKLEDSAMYFCASMFESGANVLTFGAGSRLTVL.

V gene TRBV6-4 combines with J gene TRBJ2-3; 7 bases agree with TRBD1. CDR3 length: 15 amino acids. V trimming: 6 bases; J trimming: 3 bases; junction bases outside the gene matches: 9. Germline V gene data show CDR1 as MRHNA and CDR2 as SNTAGT. In nucleotides, the CDR3 is TGTGCCAGCAGGAGAAACCCACAGGGGACAGATACGCAGTATTTT. This codes for CASRRNPQGTDTQYF.